The T cell receptor (beta chain) under discussion was sequenced for a study of blood T cell repertoires in COVID-19. Study summary: Some COVID-19 samples were acute and others convalescent; all came from the United States, Italy and Spain.

Methods used by the authors: Quantification of nucleated cells was approximated via reference gene primer amplification. Sequenced by immunoSEQ multiplex PCR; TCRdb stores in-frame clones only, minus some. For V, J and clone size, that table is used; D and trimming come from the DNA. This table has some 100,000 clones, 70% to 90% appearing once. The CDR3 extends over 15 amino acids. Losses at the gene ends were 3 bases for V and 1 base for J; bases not matched to a gene: 3. Germline V gene sequence: CDR1 SGHNT, CDR2 YYREEE (reference sequence). The sequence was obtained from a man between 50 and 59 years old with COVID-19, enrolled during active disease. V is TRBV5-4 and J is TRBJ2-1, with 8 bases that match TRBD2. Sequenced material: peripheral blood. The CDR3 sequence is CASSSSSGSYNEQFF. CDR3 sequence (DNA): TGTGCCAGCAGCTCCTCTAGCGGGTCCTACAATGAGCAGTTCTTC.